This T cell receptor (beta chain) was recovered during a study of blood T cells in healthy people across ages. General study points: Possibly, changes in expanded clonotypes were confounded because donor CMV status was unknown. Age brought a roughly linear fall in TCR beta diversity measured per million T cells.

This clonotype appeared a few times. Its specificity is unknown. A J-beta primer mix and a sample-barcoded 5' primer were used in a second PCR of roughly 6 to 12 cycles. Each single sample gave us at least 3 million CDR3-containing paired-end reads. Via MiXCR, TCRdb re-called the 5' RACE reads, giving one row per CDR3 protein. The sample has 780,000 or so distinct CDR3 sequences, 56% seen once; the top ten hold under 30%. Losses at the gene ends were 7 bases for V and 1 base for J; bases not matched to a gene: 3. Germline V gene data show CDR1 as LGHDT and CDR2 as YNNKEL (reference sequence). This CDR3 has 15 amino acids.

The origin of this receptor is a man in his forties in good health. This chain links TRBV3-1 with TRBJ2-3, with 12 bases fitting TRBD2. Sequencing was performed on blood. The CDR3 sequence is CASIRTSGGTDTQYF. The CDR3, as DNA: TGTGCCAGCATCCGGACTAGCGGGGGCACAGATACGCAGTATTTT.